This T cell receptor beta chain was recovered during a study of T-cell memory formation after mild COVID-19. Each CDR3 protein gets one entry after TCRdb re-called the 5' RACE reads with MiXCR. The sample includes 470,000 or so distinct CDR3 sequences, nearly 25% of them seen just once. This CDR3 has 14 amino acids. V lost 7 bases and J lost 0; bases outside the gene matches: 3. CDR1 MNHEY and CDR2 SVGEGT come from the germline V gene. The material sequenced was PBMCs or a T cell subset sorted from them (not recorded which). This clonotype was sampled from an adult woman who had mild COVID-19 (a few samples of this study predate the infection). Cell type and time point are not known. The rearrangement joins TRBV6-2 or TRBV6-3 to TRBJ2-1; 7 bases match TRBD2. The CDR3 loop reads CASKRTSSYNEQFF. The CDR3 DNA is TGTGCCAGCAAAAGGACTAGCTCCTACAATGAGCAGTTCTTC.